By share, the clone carrying this TCR beta chain counts as medium-sized. Clones were read by immunoSEQ multiplex PCR, and TCRdb kept only the in-frame ones, dropping some. This table holds some 270,000 clones, roughly 80% found once. The CDR3 runs 15 residues. The germline CDR1 and CDR2 sequences are SEHNR and FQNEAQ (reference sequence). The V end was cut by 3 bases, the J end by 3 bases, with 15 bases between. The sample originates from a study of blood T cell repertoires in COVID-19. This clonotype was obtained from a person aged 65-85 years with COVID-19, enrolled during active disease. The J gene is TRBJ2-7, the V gene TRBV7-9, with D possibly being TRBD1 (5 bases). Sequencing was done on a sample of peripheral blood. CDR3 region: CASSFTQAGLYEQYF. In DNA form, the CDR3 reads TGTGCCAGCAGCTTCACTCAGGCAGGGCTCTACGAGCAGTACTTC.